The present TCR beta chain was sequenced within a study of blood T cell repertoires in COVID-19. Sequencing used immunoSEQ multiplex PCR; TCRdb keeps in-frame clones, though not all of them. The data contain around 130,000 clones, under 90% of them singletons. This CDR3 spans 16 amino acids. Germline CDR1 and CDR2: SGHAT and FQNNGV. The trim removed 1 base at V and 0 bases at J, leaving 6 bases unmatched. Sequenced material: PBMCs or T cells enriched from blood (not recorded which). The clonotype originates from a man aged 35 to 55 with acute COVID-19. The rearrangement joins TRBV11-2 to TRBJ2-7; 7 nucleotides match TRBD2. CDR3 DNA: TGTGCCAGCAGCTTAGGACAAGCGGGGCTCTCCTACGAGCAGTACTTC. Amino acid sequence: CASSLGQAGLSYEQYF.